A selection of T cell receptor beta chains follows, all from one sample in a study of human T cells and chemical hapten exposure. TCRdb itself ran the RACE reads through MiXCR, one entry per CDR3 protein. The sample has roughly 110,000 distinct CDR3 sequences; 9.5% to 15% are singletons. The material was whole blood, obtained in connection with sensitization to the hapten diphenylcyclopropenone (DPC). All receptors come from a woman between 45 and 65 years old with alopecia areata. Some clones in this sample may be carry-over from other donors' samples. Both conserved end residues are part of each CDR3. Each record gives: J gene, D gene, clone size, V gene, CDR3 protein. D genes are given only for firm matches. Clone size is stated in some rows and not others, as once, few, many or a class when expanded.

>TRBJ1-2|TRBD1|many|TRBV6-5
CASRAQGNYGYTF
>TRBJ1-6|.|.|TRBV18
CASSPTTADSPLHF
>TRBJ1-2|TRBD1|.|TRBV12-3/TRBV12-4
CASSLAGTQGAQNYGYTF
>TRBJ1-5|.|.|TRBV20-1
CSGRRPNQPQHF
>TRBJ1-3|.|few|TRBV12-3/TRBV12-4
CASSQQGAGNTIYF
>TRBJ1-5|TRBD1|many|TRBV6-5
CASSRTGLNQPQHF
>TRBJ2-6|.|few|TRBV18
CASATATGANVLTF
>TRBJ1-5|TRBD1|few|TRBV27
CASIGQGIRWNQPQHF
>TRBJ1-1|.|.|TRBV10-2
CASRTGIEAFF
>TRBJ1-2|.|many|TRBV11-2
CATRRSGDRDGYTF
>TRBJ1-1|TRBD1|few|TRBV7-9
CASSQRTGGATEAFF
>TRBJ1-2|TRBD1|few|TRBV12-3/TRBV12-4
CASSRQGYYGYTF
>TRBJ1-2|TRBD1|many|TRBV28
CASSTPGQGMYYGYTF
>TRBJ1-2|.|.|TRBV28
CASSLNVGVGYTF
>TRBJ2-7|.|few|TRBV28
CASSFSPVSFAKPYEQYF
>TRBJ2-7|.|.|TRBV28
CASSQNPYEQYF
>TRBJ2-3|.|few|TRBV7-2
CASSPWGGPSDTQYF
>TRBJ2-3|.|.|TRBV7-9
CASSLAPPRAADTQYF
>TRBJ2-5|.|.|TRBV7-6
CASSLETRGTQYF
>TRBJ2-1|TRBD2|.|TRBV19
CASSIIAGVNNEQFF
>TRBJ2-5|TRBD2|.|TRBV28
CASLGAGAGTQYF
>TRBJ2-2|TRBD2|.|TRBV15
CATSRVTGLALFGWDTGELFF
>TRBJ2-7|.|few|TRBV7-2
CASSLGQTSYEQYF
>TRBJ2-6|.|.|TRBV28
CASSPFGSGANVLTF
>TRBJ2-2|.|few|TRBV4-3
CASSQLKKNTGELFF
>TRBJ1-5|.|few|TRBV21-1
CASTWADRGLKPQHF
>TRBJ1-1|.|few|TRBV28
CASSFSVLREAFF
>TRBJ1-2|.|many|TRBV7-2
CASSLRTGGNYGYTF
>TRBJ1-5|.|.|TRBV6-6
CASSQDLNQPQHF
>TRBJ1-1|TRBD1|many|TRBV4-3
CASSQEWTGSKAFF
>TRBJ2-3|.|few|TRBV20-1
CSARGGRGGFTDTQYF
>TRBJ1-4|TRBD1|.|TRBV3-1
CASSPGGANEKLFF
>TRBJ2-2|.|.|TRBV12-3/TRBV12-4
CASSSTRELFF
>TRBJ2-3|TRBD2|once|TRBV7-2
CASSLSGSLWSDTQYF
>TRBJ1-1|.|.|TRBV6-5
CASGTGGLRAAFF
>TRBJ1-2|.|few|TRBV7-9
CASSLARGPFYGYTF
>TRBJ1-5|.|.|TRBV20-1
CSAQTPGQGRSNQPQHF
>TRBJ2-1|TRBD2|few|TRBV6-4
CASSDRGLAAPSYNEQFF
>TRBJ1-3|.|.|TRBV12-3/TRBV12-4
CASSSPRGIPGGNTIYF
>TRBJ1-4|.|few|TRBV28
CATTGLGTGNEKLFF
>TRBJ1-4|.|few|TRBV6-1
CSTSNWRGLSEKLFF
>TRBJ1-1|TRBD1|few|TRBV5-5
CASSLGTGPKTEAFF
>TRBJ2-1|TRBD2|many|TRBV11-2
CASSRDGVAGMNEQFF
>TRBJ2-1|TRBD1|.|TRBV28
CASSSPTGMDNEQFF
>TRBJ1-4|.|.|TRBV13
CASSFRVSGTAEKLFF
>TRBJ2-2|.|.|TRBV7-7
CASSTRTGMLTGELFF
>TRBJ1-1|.|many|TRBV7-9
CASSLDSGPQGRTEAFF
>TRBJ2-3|.|few|TRBV10-3
CAISAAPPTDTQYF
>TRBJ2-3|.|.|TRBV12-3/TRBV12-4
CASRPTVTDTQYF
>TRBJ2-1|.|.|TRBV2
CASSGLTSYNEQFF
>TRBJ2-1|TRBD2|few|TRBV15
CATSRGSRLADNEQFF
>TRBJ2-7|.|many|TRBV20-1
CSARRDLHYEQYF
>TRBJ1-6|TRBD1|many|TRBV7-9
CASSQAGTADLSGPLHF
>TRBJ1-2|.|many|TRBV6-2/TRBV6-3
CASSYPLGRAGYGYTF
>TRBJ2-5|TRBD2|many|TRBV7-2
CASSLAEQETQYF
>TRBJ1-2|TRBD1|.|TRBV11-2
CASSFQGSSRGQNGYTF
>TRBJ1-1|TRBD1|few|TRBV12-3/TRBV12-4
CASSLGMTGATEAFF